This TCR beta chain was recorded in a study of T cell clonality in common variable immunodeficiency. The repertoire was sequenced with immunoSEQ multiplex PCR; TCRdb's copy has only in-frame clones and lacks some. Altogether over 30,000 clones were found in the sample, and no singletons occur. The germline CDR1 and CDR2 sequences are SGDLS and YYNGEE. The CDR3 extends over 14 amino acids. V lost 1 base to trimming and J lost 5 bases, with 7 bases between them. CVID subjects were some 15 female and 29 male, aged 9 to 64. Study-level findings and limits: Authors noted CVID clonality's cause needs subpopulation repertoire sequencing. CVID subjects had higher TCRbeta clonality than healthy controls, most marked in about a third. Reportedly, TCR beta sequences from common variable immunodeficiency showed fewer deletions and N-nucleotide insertions.

This clone has ten or more counts. Its antigen is not identified. The CDR3 goes on 3 residues after the read ends, and that part is filled in from the germline J gene. The specimen sequenced was peripheral blood mononuclear cells. The V call is TRBV9, the J call TRBJ1-6; D is uncertain. The sequence was collected from a human donor with common variable immunodeficiency. The CDR3 is CASSVRRDNSPLHF. Incomplete CDR3 DNA: TGTGCCAGCAGCGTACGCCGGGATAATTCACCC.